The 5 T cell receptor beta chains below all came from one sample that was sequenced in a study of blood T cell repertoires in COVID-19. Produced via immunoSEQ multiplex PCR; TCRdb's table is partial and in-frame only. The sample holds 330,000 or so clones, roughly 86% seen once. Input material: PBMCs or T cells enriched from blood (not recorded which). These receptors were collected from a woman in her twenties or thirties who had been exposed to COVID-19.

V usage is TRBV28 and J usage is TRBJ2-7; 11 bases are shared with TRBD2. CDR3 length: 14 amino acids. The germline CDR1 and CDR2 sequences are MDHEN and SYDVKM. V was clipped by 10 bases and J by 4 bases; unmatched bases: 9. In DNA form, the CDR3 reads TGTGCCACCATAGCGGGAGGGCTCGCGTACGAGCAGTACTTC. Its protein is CATIAGGLAYEQYF.

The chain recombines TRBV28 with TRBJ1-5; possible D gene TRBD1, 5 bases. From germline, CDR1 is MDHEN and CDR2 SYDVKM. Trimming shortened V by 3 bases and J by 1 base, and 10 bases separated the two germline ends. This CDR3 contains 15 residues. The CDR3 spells CASSFQGSSNQPQHF. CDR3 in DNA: TGTGCCAGCAGTTTTCAGGGTAGCAGCAATCAGCCCCAGCATTTT.

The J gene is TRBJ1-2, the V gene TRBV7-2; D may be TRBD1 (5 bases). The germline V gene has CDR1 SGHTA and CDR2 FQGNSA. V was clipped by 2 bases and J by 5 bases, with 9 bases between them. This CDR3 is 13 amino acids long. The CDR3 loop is CASSLRRAYGYTF. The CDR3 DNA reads TGTGCCAGCAGCTTACGCAGGGCGTATGGCTACACCTTC. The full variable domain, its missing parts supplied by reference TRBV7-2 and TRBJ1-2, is GAGVSQSPSNKVTEKGKDVELRCDPISGHTALYWYRQSLGQGLEFLIYFQGNSAPDKSGLPSDRFSAERTGGSVSTLTIQRTQQEDSAVYLCASSLRRAYGYTFGSGTRLTVV.

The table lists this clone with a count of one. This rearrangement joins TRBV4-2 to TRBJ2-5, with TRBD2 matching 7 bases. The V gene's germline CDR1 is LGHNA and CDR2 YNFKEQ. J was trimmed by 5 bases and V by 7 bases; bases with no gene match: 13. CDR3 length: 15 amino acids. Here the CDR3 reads CASTPRAGVGETQYF. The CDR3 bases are TGTGCCAGCACCCCCCGTGCGGGAGTAGGTGAGACCCAGTACTTC.

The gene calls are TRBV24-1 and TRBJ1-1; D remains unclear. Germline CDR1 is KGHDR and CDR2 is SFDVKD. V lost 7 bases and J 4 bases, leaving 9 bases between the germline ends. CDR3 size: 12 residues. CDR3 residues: CATSGPFTEAFF. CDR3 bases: TGTGCCACCAGCGGTCCCTTCACTGAAGCTTTCTTT.